The source of this T cell receptor beta chain is a study of blood T cell repertoires in COVID-19. Background on the study: Samples came from the United States, Italy and Spain, spanning acute and convalescent COVID-19.

TCRdb's copy holds only in-frame clones and misses some; the assay was immunoSEQ multiplex PCR. Here the sample spans 300,000 to 350,000 clones, 80% to 90% being singletons. CDR1 and CDR2 from the germline V gene are SGDLS and YYNGEE. The CDR3 contains 14 residues. Trimming cost V 3 bases and J 0 bases, with 7 bases left between them. This clone was detected once. The TCR was taken from a man aged 25 to 40 who had recovered from COVID-19. The gene calls are TRBV9 and TRBJ1-5; D not certain. The sequencing sample was made of PBMCs or T cells enriched from blood (not recorded which). CDR3 amino acids: CASSAGSSNQPQHF. The CDR3 nucleotides read TGTGCCAGCAGCGCCGGGAGTAGCAATCAGCCCCAGCATTTT. Full variable domain (rest looked up from reference TRBV9 and TRBJ1-5): DSGVTQTPKHLITATGQRVTLRCSPRSGDLSVYWYQQSLDQGLQFLIQYYNGEERAKGNILERFSAQQFPDLHSELNLSSLELGDSALYFCASSAGSSNQPQHFGDGTRLSIL.